The subject of this entry is one T cell receptor (beta chain). What it recognizes is unknown. The germline gene is not matched at one end of the junction; a read error may be the cause. The entry originates in a study of graft-versus-host responses after intestinal transplantation. The table came from immunoSEQ multiplex PCR; TCRdb's copy has only in-frame clones and leaves some out. The sample consists of 90,000 to 150,000 clones, roughly 95% of them appearing once. The length of the CDR3 is 15 residues. CDR1 and CDR2 from the germline V gene are LNHDA and SQIVND (reference sequence). The J gene is TRBJ1-4, the V gene TRBV19; 9 bases agree with TRBD1. The TCR comes from a human donor who received an intestinal transplant. This material consisted of unstimulated CD8+ T cells sorted from spleen or lymph node cells, taken before intestinal transplant. The CDR3 is CASTSAGQGSEKLIF. As DNA, the CDR3 is TGTGCCAGTACCTCAGCGGGACAGGGAAGTGAAAAACTGATTTTT.